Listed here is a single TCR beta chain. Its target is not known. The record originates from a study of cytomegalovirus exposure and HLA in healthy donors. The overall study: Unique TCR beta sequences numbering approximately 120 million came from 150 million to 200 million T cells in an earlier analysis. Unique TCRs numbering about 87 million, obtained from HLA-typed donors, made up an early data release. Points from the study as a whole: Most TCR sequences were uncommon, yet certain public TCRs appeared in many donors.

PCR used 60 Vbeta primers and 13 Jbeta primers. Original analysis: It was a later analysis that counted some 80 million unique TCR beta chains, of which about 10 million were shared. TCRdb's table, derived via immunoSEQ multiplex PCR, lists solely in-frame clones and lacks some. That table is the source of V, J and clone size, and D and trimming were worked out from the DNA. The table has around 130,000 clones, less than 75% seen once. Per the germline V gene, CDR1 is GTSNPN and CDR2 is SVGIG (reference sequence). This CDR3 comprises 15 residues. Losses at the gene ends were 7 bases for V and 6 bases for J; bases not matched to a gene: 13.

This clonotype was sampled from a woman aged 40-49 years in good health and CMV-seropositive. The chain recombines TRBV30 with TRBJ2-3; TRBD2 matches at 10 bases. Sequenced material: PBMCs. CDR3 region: CASKAAGGWLDTQYF. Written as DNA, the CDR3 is TGTGCCTCTAAGGCAGCGGGGGGGTGGCTCGATACGCAGTATTTT.